A selection of T cell receptor beta chains follows, all from one sample in a study of blood T cell repertoires in COVID-19. Some clones are missing from TCRdb's copy, which holds only in-frame ones; the method was immunoSEQ multiplex PCR. This table holds about 320,000 clones, 90% found once. Sequencing was done on a sample of PBMCs or T cells enriched from blood (not recorded which). The receptors were gathered from a woman under 40 who had been exposed to COVID-19. CDR3s include the opening cysteine and the closing phenylalanine or tryptophan. Each record gives: CDR3 DNA, CDR3 protein, J gene, clone size, V gene, D gene. D genes are given only for firm matches. Part of the rows lack a size; the others show once, few, many or a class for expanded clones.

CDR3nt: TGTGCCAGCAGCTCGACAGGGGGCGCGGAAGGCTACACCTTC; CDR3aa: CASSSTGGAEGYTF; j_gene: TRBJ1-2; abundance: .; v_gene: TRBV7-3; d_gene: TRBD1
CDR3nt: TGTGCCAGCAGTGACTCGAAAGGGGGACTAGCGGCGGGACTAGCGGACTCTAATGAGCAGTTCTTC; CDR3aa: CASSDSKGGLAAGLADSNEQFF; j_gene: TRBJ2-1; abundance: .; v_gene: TRBV6-4; d_gene: TRBD2
CDR3nt: TGCGCCAGCAGCCACGAAGATAAGGGGCGGGGGGCGATTGAAGAAAAACTGTTTTTT; CDR3aa: CASSHEDKGRGAIEEKLFF; j_gene: TRBJ1-4; abundance: .; v_gene: TRBV4-1; d_gene: .
CDR3nt: TGTGCCAGCACATACTCCCGGGACAGCAACTATGGCTACACCTTC; CDR3aa: CASTYSRDSNYGYTF; j_gene: TRBJ1-2; abundance: .; v_gene: TRBV6-5; d_gene: TRBD1
CDR3nt: TGCGCCAGCAGCCATGTACCCGGGACAGGTTACTATGGCTACACCTTC; CDR3aa: CASSHVPGTGYYGYTF; j_gene: TRBJ1-2; abundance: .; v_gene: TRBV4-1; d_gene: TRBD1
CDR3nt: TGTGCCAGCAGTGTGGAAGGGGGCTATGGCTACACCTTC; CDR3aa: CASSVEGGYGYTF; j_gene: TRBJ1-2; abundance: .; v_gene: TRBV2; d_gene: .
CDR3nt: TGTGCCAGCAGTGAAGAGCTGGACCTGGGGCAGGACGAGGATACGCAGTATTTT; CDR3aa: CASSEELDLGQDEDTQYF; j_gene: TRBJ2-3; abundance: .; v_gene: TRBV25-1; d_gene: .
CDR3nt: TGTGCCAGCAGTCCACCGGGGATCTTCTATGGCTACACCTTC; CDR3aa: CASSPPGIFYGYTF; j_gene: TRBJ1-2; abundance: .; v_gene: TRBV28; d_gene: .
CDR3nt: TGTGCCAGCAGTACCCCGCTAGAAAACATTCAGTACTTC; CDR3aa: CASSTPLENIQYF; j_gene: TRBJ2-4; abundance: .; v_gene: TRBV6-5; d_gene: .
CDR3nt: TGTGCCTGGAAAATGGCAGCGAGCACAGATACGCAGTATTTT; CDR3aa: CAWKMAASTDTQYF; j_gene: TRBJ2-3; abundance: .; v_gene: TRBV30; d_gene: .
CDR3nt: TGTGCCAGCAGTCCCCGGGGAATAACTGAAGCTTTCTTT; CDR3aa: CASSPRGITEAFF; j_gene: TRBJ1-1; abundance: few; v_gene: TRBV13; d_gene: .
CDR3nt: TGTGCCAGTATCATTACGGGGACTCGGAACACTGAAGCTTTCTTT; CDR3aa: CASIITGTRNTEAFF; j_gene: TRBJ1-1; abundance: once; v_gene: TRBV19; d_gene: .
CDR3nt: TGTGCCAGCAGCCCCCTGGACAGGGGGTGGGAGACCCAGTACTTC; CDR3aa: CASSPLDRGWETQYF; j_gene: TRBJ2-5; abundance: .; v_gene: TRBV6-5; d_gene: TRBD1
CDR3nt: TGTGCCAGCAGTACTATGGGTATTTTGCGAAACTATGGCTACACCTTC; CDR3aa: CASSTMGILRNYGYTF; j_gene: TRBJ1-2; abundance: .; v_gene: TRBV7-2; d_gene: .
CDR3nt: TGTGCCAGCAGGCGGACAGGGGGGATCACCGGGGAGCTGTTTTTT; CDR3aa: CASRRTGGITGELFF; j_gene: TRBJ2-2; abundance: once; v_gene: TRBV5-6; d_gene: TRBD1
CDR3nt: TGTGCCAGCTCACCGAACAGGGGGTCCCTCGAGCAGTACTTC; CDR3aa: CASSPNRGSLEQYF; j_gene: TRBJ2-7; abundance: .; v_gene: TRBV18; d_gene: TRBD1
CDR3nt: TGTGCCAGCAGCAGACTAGCGTTCTACGAGCAGTACTTC; CDR3aa: CASSRLAFYEQYF; j_gene: TRBJ2-7; abundance: .; v_gene: TRBV2; d_gene: TRBD2
CDR3nt: TGCAGCGTTGTGGGACAGGGTTTCTACGAGCAGTACTTC; CDR3aa: CSVVGQGFYEQYF; j_gene: TRBJ2-7; abundance: .; v_gene: TRBV29-1; d_gene: TRBD1
CDR3nt: TGTGCCAGCAGCCCTACCTTGAGAGGGGGCAACTATGGCTACACCTTC; CDR3aa: CASSPTLRGGNYGYTF; j_gene: TRBJ1-2; abundance: .; v_gene: TRBV9; d_gene: TRBD1
CDR3nt: TGTGCCAGCAGCTTCAGGACAGTTTCTGGGGCCAACGTCCTGACTTTC; CDR3aa: CASSFRTVSGANVLTF; j_gene: TRBJ2-6; abundance: .; v_gene: TRBV7-8; d_gene: .
CDR3nt: TGTGCCAGCAGCCCGGGACTAGCGGGGGCCTGGGAGACCCAGTACTTC; CDR3aa: CASSPGLAGAWETQYF; j_gene: TRBJ2-5; abundance: .; v_gene: TRBV3-1/TRBV3-2; d_gene: TRBD2
CDR3nt: TGTGCCTGGAGTCACCGGGACAGGGCGTATCAGCCCCAGCATTTT; CDR3aa: CAWSHRDRAYQPQHF; j_gene: TRBJ1-5; abundance: .; v_gene: TRBV30; d_gene: TRBD1
CDR3nt: TGTGCCACCAGTGATTCGGGACAGGGAGACACAGATACGCAGTATTTT; CDR3aa: CATSDSGQGDTDTQYF; j_gene: TRBJ2-3; abundance: .; v_gene: TRBV24-1; d_gene: TRBD1
CDR3nt: TGCAGCGTGGAGCCCCTGGGAGCTTTCTTT; CDR3aa: CSVEPLGAFF; j_gene: TRBJ1-1; abundance: .; v_gene: TRBV29-1; d_gene: .
CDR3nt: TGTGCCATCAGTCCACAGGGAGACTATGGCTACACCTTC; CDR3aa: CAISPQGDYGYTF; j_gene: TRBJ1-2; abundance: .; v_gene: TRBV10-3; d_gene: .
CDR3nt: TGTGCCAGCAGCTCGCGGACAGGGACCCACTATGGCTACACCTTC; CDR3aa: CASSSRTGTHYGYTF; j_gene: TRBJ1-2; abundance: once; v_gene: TRBV9; d_gene: TRBD1
CDR3nt: TGTGCCAGCAGTGTCGAGCGACGGGGATTGGCTTGGCCCCAGCATTTT; CDR3aa: CASSVERRGLAWPQHF; j_gene: TRBJ1-5; abundance: .; v_gene: TRBV2; d_gene: .